The 17 T cell receptor beta chains below all came from one sample that was sequenced in a study of CD4 T cells in relation to SARS-CoV-2 and coronaviruses. This table comes from immunoSEQ multiplex PCR, and its TCRdb copy is limited to in-frame clones, with some not included. Of 15,000 to 20,000 clones detected, 80% to 85% appear once; the ten largest clones hold about 10%. No antigen is known for these receptors. The unexposed donors gave CD4+ T cells in about 2011-2019, prior to COVID-19. CD4+ T cells were isolated from the cells after about ten days of culture. Input material: CD4+ T cells from PBMCs, cultured in vitro. These receptor sequences come from a human donor in good health.

This clone was recorded a few times. This chain connects TRBV7-2 to TRBJ2-7, with D perhaps assigned TRBD1 or TRBD2 (7 bases each). Germline loops: CDR1 SGHTA, CDR2 FQGNSA. The CDR3 is made up of 15 amino acids. V gave up 5 bases and J gave up 7 bases, with 21 bases separating them. DNA of the CDR3: TGTGCCAGCAGCCTGAGACAGGGCAAAGCGGGGGAGCAGTACTTC. Translated, it gives CASSLRQGKAGEQYF.

The chain's CDR3 is CASSFRTENTEAFF. The DNA of the CDR3 is TGTGCCAGCAGCTTCCGGACGGAGAACACTGAAGCTTTCTTT. The chain joins TRBV9 to TRBJ1-1; no clear D gene. V gave up 4 bases and J gave up 1 base, with 11 bases separating them. The CDR3 sequence is 14 residues long. Germline V gives CDR1 SGDLS, CDR2 YYNGEE.

The CDR3 region has the DNA TGTGCCAGCAGCCCTTGGGGGGCCCCTGGGTACGAGCAGTACTTC. Amino acid sequence: CASSPWGAPGYEQYF. The V gene is TRBV3-1 (or the pseudogene TRBV3-2), the J gene TRBJ2-7, with D possibly being TRBD1 or TRBD2 (6 bases each). V lost 4 bases and J lost 4, with 17 bases in between. The germline V gene has CDR1 LGHDT and CDR2 YNNKEL (reference sequence). This CDR3 contains 15 residues.

The V and J genes are TRBV6-5 and TRBJ2-7; no clear D gene. V was pared by 2 bases and J by 2 bases, with 13 bases between. Germline V gene data show CDR1 as MNHEY and CDR2 as SVGAGI. The CDR3 totals 15 residues. The CDR3 coding sequence is TGTGCCAGCAGTTACGGCCGAAACGGGCCCTACGAGCAGTACTTC. It translates to CASSYGRNGPYEQYF.

The chain combines TRBV2 with TRBJ2-1, with D perhaps TRBD1 or TRBD2 (5 bases each). The CDR3 has 14 residues. V lost 4 bases and J lost 2, with 9 bases in between. CDR1 SNHLY and CDR2 FYNNEI come from the germline V gene. CDR3 amino acids: CASSGDGTYNEQFF. Written as DNA, the CDR3 is TGTGCCAGCAGTGGGGACGGGACCTACAATGAGCAGTTCTTC.

In its sample, this clone was seen a few times. The chain links TRBV12-5 to TRBJ1-3; D gene ambiguous. With 6 bases removed from V and 0 bases from J, the gap between germline ends came to 9 bases. CDR3 length: 14 residues. From germline, CDR1 is LGHNT and CDR2 FRNRAP. CDR3 DNA sequence: TGTGCTAGTGGCTCCCAAGACTCTGGAAACACCATATATTTT. Translating it yields CASGSQDSGNTIYF.

The chain carries TRBV3-1 (or the pseudogene TRBV3-2) and TRBJ2-3; D is unclear. Per the germline V gene, CDR1 is LGHDT and CDR2 is YNNKEL (reference sequence). V was shortened by 8 bases and J by 1 base, with 16 bases between the two germline ends. This CDR3 has 15 amino acids. CDR3 sequence reads: CASAMAAIGTDTQYF. In DNA, the CDR3 is TGTGCCAGCGCTATGGCAGCTATCGGCACAGATACGCAGTATTTT.

V usage is TRBV4-3 and J usage is TRBJ2-7, with TRBD2 identical over 7 bases. J gave up 2 bases and V 2 bases, and 6 bases lay outside the gene matches. Germline lookup yields CDR1 LGHNA and CDR2 YSLEER. The CDR3 is 15 residues long. This CDR3 reads CASSQLLAYAYEQYF. The CDR3 DNA sequence: TGCGCCAGCAGCCAATTACTAGCGTACGCCTACGAGCAGTACTTC.

The rearrangement joins TRBV11-2 to TRBJ2-7; D ambiguous. Germline CDR1 reads SGHAT; CDR2 reads FQNNGV. The CDR3 runs 14 residues. The V gene lost 8 bases and the J gene lost 0 bases, with 14 bases spanning the gap. The CDR3 is CASSFGRSSYEQYF. CDR3 DNA: TGTGCCAGCTCCTTTGGAAGAAGCTCCTACGAGCAGTACTTC.

The rearrangement links TRBV19 to TRBJ1-6; D is uncertain. With 7 bases removed from V and 10 bases from J, the gap between germline ends came to 20 bases. This CDR3 contains 15 residues. The germline CDR1 and CDR2 sequences are LNHDA and SQIVND (reference sequence). The CDR3 DNA reads as TGTGCCAGTACTGTAGGGAACATTTTCGACTCACCCCTCCACTTT. It is translated as CASTVGNIFDSPLHF.

The rearrangement joins TRBV5-1 to TRBJ2-7, with 12 bases identical to TRBD1. This CDR3 is 15 amino acids long. Per the germline V gene, CDR1 is SGHRS and CDR2 is YFSETQ. Unmatched junction bases numbered 7, after V lost 4 bases and J lost 5 bases. The CDR3 loop is CASSPGQGAWDEQYF. As DNA, the CDR3 is TGCGCCAGCAGCCCGGGACAGGGGGCTTGGGACGAGCAGTACTTC.

The genes are TRBV10-3 and TRBJ2-7, with D possibly being TRBD2 (7 bases). The V and J ends lost 10 bases and 3 bases respectively, with 16 bases between them. The CDR3 runs to 13 residues. Germline assignment: CDR1 ENHRY and CDR2 SYGVKD. Here the CDR3 reads CASGEGVGYEQYF. In DNA, the CDR3 is TGTGCCAGCGGGGAGGGGGTGGGCTACGAGCAGTACTTC.

The chain links TRBV19 to TRBJ1-5; D not resolved. Trimming removed 5 bases from V and 3 bases from J, with 8 bases in between. The CDR3 is 13 amino acids. Germline V gene data show CDR1 as LNHDA and CDR2 as SQIVND (reference sequence). The CDR3 DNA is TGTGCCAGTAGTTTACAGTTCAATCAGCCCCAGCATTTT. Its protein product is CASSLQFNQPQHF.

V usage is TRBV5-1 and J usage is TRBJ2-1, with TRBD2 matching 14 bases. Germline-derived CDR1 and CDR2 are SGHRS and YFSETQ. V dropped 4 bases and J dropped 4; count of bases not matched to a gene: 7. The CDR3 spans 17 residues. CDR3 protein: CASSGTSGGVSYNEQFF. The CDR3 DNA is TGCGCCAGCAGCGGGACTAGCGGGGGAGTTTCTTACAATGAGCAGTTCTTC.

The V gene is TRBV7-2, the J gene TRBJ1-3; D is possibly TRBD1 (5 bases). Trimming removed 3 bases from V and 0 bases from J, with 9 bases in between. This CDR3 region has 15 residues. The germline gives CDR1 SGHTA, CDR2 FQGNSA. The CDR3 here is CASSFQGNSGNTIYF. The CDR3 region has the DNA TGTGCCAGCAGCTTCCAGGGCAACTCTGGAAACACCATATATTTT.

The chain recombines TRBV6-5 with TRBJ1-1, with D unresolved. Germline V lookup: CDR1 MNHEY, CDR2 SVGAGI. Between the trimmed V and J ends, which lost 6 bases and 0 bases, there was a span of 11 bases. The CDR3 is made up of 14 amino acids. The DNA for the CDR3 is TGTGCCAGCAGGATGGGGAGGATGAACACTGAAGCTTTCTTT. Encoded protein: CASRMGRMNTEAFF.

This clone showed up just a few times. The CDR3 nucleotides read TGTGCCAGCAGTGACTCTAGCGGCAGGGGCTACACCTTC. It codes for CASSDSSGRGYTF. The chain couples TRBV6-4 to TRBJ1-2; no clear D gene. Germline loops: CDR1 MRHNA, CDR2 SNTAGT. Trimming pared 0 bases from V and 8 bases from J, leaving 10 bases between. The CDR3 contains 13 residues.